This T cell receptor beta chain came from a study of cytomegalovirus exposure and HLA in healthy donors. General study results and limits: As a later analysis revealed, the rate of TCR association differed by HLA locus, with DRB1 most and HLA-C fewest.

CDR3 length: 16 amino acids. Looked up from germline, CDR1 is SGHRS and CDR2 is YFSETQ. J was trimmed by 1 base and V by 2 bases; bases with no gene match: 5. Concerning this clone itself: Its antigen is as yet unknown.

The PCR contained 60 Vbeta and 13 Jbeta primers. Profiled with immunoSEQ multiplex PCR; TCRdb holds only in-frame clones, not every one. The profile shows roughly 80,000 clones, 80% to 90% of them singletons. The receptor was derived from a woman younger than 45 in good health and CMV-seronegative. The sequencing sample was made of PBMCs. This chain uses TRBV5-1 with TRBJ2-3; 9 positions agree with TRBD2. The CDR3 nucleotides read TGCGCCAGCAGCTTCAATAGCGGGAGAGGCACAGATACGCAGTATTTT. This codes for CASSFNSGRGTDTQYF. Filled out from reference TRBV5-1 and TRBJ2-3, the complete variable domain reads KAGVTQTPRYLIKTRGQQVTLSCSPISGHRSVSWYQQTPGQGLQFLFEYFSETQRNKGNFPGRFSGRQFSNSRSEMNVSTLELGDSALYLCASSFNSGRGTDTQYFGPGTRLTVL.